This entry lists 32 T cell receptor beta chains sequenced from one sample in a study of beta chain features in type 1 diabetes. Expressed TCRB transcripts were sequenced because the entire RNA isolate underwent reverse transcription. Repertoires were generated with immunoSEQ multiplex PCR, while TCRdb's copy carries only in-frame clones and drops some. The profile shows about 290,000 clones, approximately 8% of them singletons. Material for sequencing was central memory CD4+ T cells from blood. Receptor source: a woman aged 18 to 35 in good health.

This clone was observed at least ten times. The rearrangement uses TRBV19 and TRBJ1-6; 10 nucleotides match TRBD1. The CDR3 is made up of 14 amino acids. V dropped 6 bases and J dropped 8; count of bases not matched to a gene: 4. Germline V gene data show CDR1 as LNHDA and CDR2 as SQIVND (reference sequence). The CDR3 DNA reads TGTGCCAGTAGCACCGGGACAGGGGATTCACCCCTCCACTTT. It translates to CASSTGTGDSPLHF.

This clone was seen many times. Other DNA sequences in the sample encode the same CDR3. The J gene is TRBJ2-7, the V gene TRBV25-1; 7 bases line up with TRBD1. J was trimmed by 3 bases and V by 6 bases; bases with no gene match: 2. CDR3 length: 12 residues. Germline CDR1 is MGHDK and CDR2 is SYGVNS. CDR3 in amino acids: CASSAGGYEQYV. The CDR3 DNA reads TGTGCCAGCAGCGCAGGGGGCTACGAGCAGTACGTC.

The chain couples TRBV5-6 to TRBJ2-1; D is unresolved. The CDR3 is 14 residues long. Germline loops: CDR1 SGHDT, CDR2 YYEEEE. V shed 4 bases and J shed 6 bases, with 14 bases lying between them. The CDR3 sequence is CASSLVSMANEQFF. The CDR3 DNA reads as TGTGCCAGCAGCCTGGTCTCTATGGCCAATGAGCAGTTCTTC.

The chain links TRBV4-3 to TRBJ1-5; D may be TRBD1 (5 bases). Trimming removed 4 bases from V and 2 bases from J, with 15 bases in between. Germline CDR1 and CDR2: LGHNA and YSLEER. The length of the CDR3 is 16 residues. As DNA, the CDR3 is TGCGCCAGCAGCCCGCTTGCGGGGCCGGGCAATCAGCCCCAGCATTTT. It codes for CASSPLAGPGNQPQHF.

This clone was observed at least ten times. V gene TRBV7-9 combines with J gene TRBJ1-2, with D maybe TRBD1 (5 bases). Deletions cut 11 bases from V and 7 bases from J, with 14 bases between. The CDR3 loop spans 11 amino acids. Germline assignment: CDR1 SEHNR and CDR2 FQNEAQ (reference sequence). DNA of the CDR3: TGTGCCTTTTTGGGTAGGGGTGGCTACACCTTC. Its translation is CAFLGRGGYTF.

The chain is built from TRBV6-6 and TRBJ1-2; D is unclear. The germline CDR1 and CDR2 sequences are MNHNY and SVGAGI (reference sequence). The length of the CDR3 is 10 residues. The V end lost 8 bases, the J end lost 8 bases, and 9 bases lay between the germline ends. The CDR3 DNA is TGTGCCAGCGGACGGACGGGCTACACCTTC. Translation gives CASGRTGYTF.

This clone has a handful of counts. The chain combines TRBV7-9 with TRBJ2-7; D unresolved. The V gene lost 6 bases and the J gene lost 4 bases, with 16 bases spanning the gap. Germline V gene data show CDR1 as SEHNR and CDR2 as FQNEAQ (reference sequence). The CDR3 is made up of 14 amino acids. In DNA, the CDR3 is TGTGCCAGCAGTTCAAACAGCGATTCATACGAGCAGTACTTC. This codes for CASSSNSDSYEQYF.

V and J are TRBV28 and TRBJ1-5, with D tentatively TRBD1 (6 bases). Deletions cut 4 bases from V and 2 bases from J, with 15 bases between. This CDR3 contains 16 residues. The V gene's germline CDR1 is MDHEN and CDR2 SYDVKM. Written as DNA, the CDR3 is TGTGCCAGCAGTTCAACCACAGGGAGTGGCAATCAGCCCCAGCATTTT. As protein: CASSSTTGSGNQPQHF. Full variable domain (rest looked up from reference TRBV28 and TRBJ1-5): DVKVTQSSRYLVKRTGEKVFLECVQDMDHENMFWYRQDPGLGLRLIYFSYDVKMKEKGDIPEGYSVSREKKERFSLILESASTNQTSMYLCASSSTTGSGNQPQHFGDGTRLSIL.

The chain has TRBV11-3 and TRBJ2-1; possible D gene TRBD1, 5 bases. There are 14 residues in the CDR3. From germline, CDR1 is SGHNT and CDR2 YENEEA. With 3 bases removed from V and 7 bases from J, the gap between germline ends came to 13 bases. The CDR3 protein is CASSFSQGMNEQFF. CDR3 nucleotides: TGTGCCAGCAGCTTCTCCCAGGGTATGAATGAGCAGTTCTTC.

The CDR3 region has the DNA TGTGCCAGTAGTATCAGGGGGCGAACCGCTAATGAAAAACTGTTTTTT. It encodes CASSIRGRTANEKLFF. This rearrangement joins TRBV19 to TRBJ1-4; 8 bases are shared with TRBD1. The V segment lost 3 bases and the J segment 3 bases; nucleotides outside the gene matches: 6. Germline CDR1 is LNHDA and CDR2 is SQIVND (reference sequence). The CDR3 loop spans 16 amino acids.

The chain recombines TRBV27 with TRBJ2-7; D gene ambiguous. V was clipped by 4 bases and J by 6 bases, with 16 bases between them. The CDR3 has 14 amino acids. CDR1 is MNHEY, CDR2 SMNVEV, per germline (reference sequence). CDR3 sequence reads: CASSSVVRGREQYV. DNA of the CDR3: TGTGCCAGCAGTTCCGTGGTTAGAGGACGCGAGCAGTACGTC.

In this sample, this clone turned up a few times. The V and J genes are TRBV29-1 and TRBJ2-3; possible D gene TRBD2, 5 bases. V was shortened by 8 bases and J by 3 bases, with 18 bases between the two germline ends. The CDR3 contains 14 residues. The germline CDR1 and CDR2 sequences are SQVTM and ANQGSEA. The CDR3 loop is CSLRSSGRTDTQYF. In nucleotides, the CDR3 is TGCAGCTTACGGTCCAGCGGTAGGACAGATACGCAGTATTTT.

The chain joins TRBV27 to TRBJ1-2; 7 bases align to TRBD1. Germline lookup yields CDR1 MNHEY and CDR2 SMNVEV (reference sequence). V trimming: 4 bases; J trimming: 8 bases; junction bases outside the gene matches: 7. The CDR3 length is 13 residues. The CDR3 is CASSYRQGGGYTF. Here the CDR3 DNA reads TGTGCCAGCAGTTATCGACAGGGTGGAGGCTACACCTTC.

The chain uses TRBV6-1 and TRBJ2-7; 7 bases fit TRBD2. CDR1 is MNHNS and CDR2 is SASEGT in the germline V gene. The CDR3 runs 15 residues. The J segment lost 3 bases and the V segment lost 5 bases, leaving 10 bases of the junction unmatched. CDR3 amino acids: CASSRFGEGYYEQYF. The CDR3 DNA follows: TGTGCCAGCAGTAGATTTGGGGAGGGCTACTACGAGCAGTACTTC.

This clone was observed a handful of times. This chain connects TRBV5-1 to TRBJ2-7; TRBD2 agrees at 10 bases. The CDR3 covers 15 residues. Trimming at V came to 4 bases and at J to 3 bases, leaving 7 bases not matched to a gene. Germline V lookup: CDR1 SGHRS, CDR2 YFSETQ. DNA for the CDR3: TGCGCCAGCAGCGAGCAGGCTAGCGGGAGCTACGAGCAGTACTTC. Residues: CASSEQASGSYEQYF.

This clone has more than one count but fewer than ten. This CDR3 is also generated by other DNA sequences in the sample. This rearrangement joins TRBV7-2 to TRBJ2-2, with D unresolved. CDR1 is SGHTA, CDR2 FQGNSA, per germline. The CDR3 totals 14 residues. With 0 bases removed from V and 0 bases from J, the gap between germline ends came to 2 bases. CDR3 region: CASSLAPNTGELFF. CDR3 nucleotide sequence: TGTGCCAGCAGCTTAGCGCCGAACACCGGGGAGCTGTTTTTT.

The rearrangement links TRBV11-3 to TRBJ1-1; the match to TRBD1 covers 8 bases. CDR3 length equals 14 residues. With 4 bases clipped from V and 8 bases from J, the junction kept 9 bases outside the gene matches. Germline CDR1 reads SGHNT; CDR2 reads YENEEA. The CDR3 here is CASSSQGGLLEAFF. In DNA form, the CDR3 reads TGTGCCAGCAGCTCACAGGGGGGACTATTAGAAGCTTTCTTT. The variable domain in full, completed from reference TRBV11-3 and TRBJ1-1, reads EAGVVQSPRYKIIEKKQPVAFWCNPISGHNTLYWYLQNLGQGPELLIRYENEEAVDDSQLPKDRFSAERLKGVDSTLKIQPAELGDSAVYLCASSSQGGLLEAFFGQGTRLTVV.

There are a few counts of this clone. This rearrangement joins TRBV9 to TRBJ2-3; TRBD1 might be the D (6 bases). The V end was cut by 4 bases, the J end by 0 bases, with 15 bases between. The CDR3 is 16 residues long. Germline V gives CDR1 SGDLS, CDR2 YYNGEE. For the CDR3, the DNA is TGTGCCAGCAGCCCCCGGCAGGGGACCAGCACAGATACGCAGTATTTT. Its translation is CASSPRQGTSTDTQYF.

This clone was found many times. Other DNA sequences in the same sample also yield this CDR3. The chain couples TRBV7-2 to TRBJ2-1; a weak D match, TRBD2 (5 bases). CDR1 and CDR2 from the germline V gene are SGHTA and FQGNSA. This CDR3 is built from 14 residues. The V gene lost 8 bases and the J gene lost 3 bases, with 14 bases spanning the gap. CDR3 sequence: CASGSSGIYNEQFF. Written as DNA, the CDR3 is TGTGCCAGCGGTTCTTCGGGAATCTACAATGAGCAGTTCTTC.

V gene TRBV5-1 combines with J gene TRBJ2-4; 16 bases fit TRBD2. Germline V gives CDR1 SGHRS, CDR2 YFSETQ. Unmatched junction bases numbered 5, after V lost 4 bases and J lost 7 bases. The CDR3 covers 16 residues. This chain's CDR3 is CASSTGTSGRENIQYF. The CDR3 DNA reads as TGCGCCAGCAGCACTGGGACTAGCGGGAGGGAGAACATTCAGTACTTC.

This clone showed up just a few times. The V and J genes are TRBV27 and TRBJ1-2; the D is unclear. The germline CDR1 and CDR2 sequences are MNHEY and SMNVEV (reference sequence). V lost 2 bases, J lost 0 bases, and 16 bases lay in between. This CDR3 contains 17 residues. CDR3 sequence (DNA): TGTGCCAGCAGTTTAACGCAGTTTTTGGGAACTAACTATGGCTACACCTTC. It specifies CASSLTQFLGTNYGYTF.

This clone was seen only a few times. The chain combines TRBV27 with TRBJ1-1; 8 nucleotides align to TRBD1. The V gene's germline CDR1 is MNHEY and CDR2 SMNVEV (reference sequence). Trimming cost V 6 bases and J 10 bases; bases outside gene matches: 10. The CDR3 runs 13 residues. Here the CDR3 reads CASRRTGGRGAFF. The CDR3 DNA is TGTGCCAGCAGGAGAACAGGGGGGCGCGGAGCTTTCTTT.

This clone was counted at least ten times. This rearrangement joins TRBV11-1 to TRBJ2-6; no clear D gene. The V gene's germline CDR1 is SGHAT and CDR2 FQDESV (reference sequence). The V end lost 3 bases, the J end lost 3 bases, and 0 bases lay between the germline ends. The CDR3 spans 12 residues. CDR3 in amino acids: CASSFGANVLTF. As DNA, the CDR3 is TGTGCCAGCAGCTTTGGGGCCAACGTCCTGACTTTC.

There are a few counts of this clone. V is TRBV28 and J is TRBJ2-2; D is possibly TRBD2 (5 bases). This CDR3 has 14 residues. Germline CDR1 MDHEN, CDR2 SYDVKM. V gave up 4 bases and J gave up 9 bases, with 15 bases separating them. CDR3 region: CASSYADGGRELFF. CDR3 in DNA: TGTGCCAGCAGTTACGCTGACGGAGGAAGGGAGCTGTTTTTT.

The genes are TRBV7-2 and TRBJ2-7; possible D gene TRBD2, 6 bases. From germline, CDR1 is SGHTA and CDR2 FQGNSA. This CDR3 is 13 amino acids long. Trimming left V 5 bases short and J 4 bases short, with 12 bases between. The CDR3: CASSEGGGYEQYV. CDR3 in DNA: TGTGCCAGCAGCGAAGGAGGAGGGTACGAGCAGTACGTC.

The chain is built from TRBV4-3 and TRBJ1-1; no reliable D call. The CDR3 covers 16 residues. Germline V gives CDR1 LGHNA, CDR2 YSLEER. Trimming took off 2 bases at V and 1 base at J, with 14 bases between the two ends. In DNA form, the CDR3 reads TGCGCCAGCAGCCAACACATCGGCAAGGGGAACACTGAAGCTTTCTTT. Residues: CASSQHIGKGNTEAFF.

This clone has a handful of counts. The chain has TRBV6-1 and TRBJ2-1; 11 nucleotides match TRBD2. V was pared by 6 bases and J by 4 bases, with 5 bases of the junction left unmatched. Germline CDR1 MNHNS, CDR2 SASEGT. The CDR3 covers 15 residues. CDR3 sequence: CASRERLAGYNEQFF. The CDR3 coding sequence is TGTGCCAGCAGGGAAAGACTAGCGGGGTACAATGAGCAGTTCTTC.

The chain's CDR3 is CASRTGSYEQYF. The CDR3 DNA follows: TGTGCCAGTAGGACAGGCTCTTACGAGCAGTACTTC. This chain uses TRBV25-1 with TRBJ2-7; 7 nucleotides agree with TRBD1. CDR1 MGHDK and CDR2 SYGVNS come from the germline V gene. The CDR3 contains 12 residues. The V and J ends lost 9 bases and 4 bases, in that order; junction bases with no gene match: 6.

This clone appeared a few times. The chain has TRBV7-9 and TRBJ1-2; perhaps TRBD1 as D (5 bases). The V end was cut by 8 bases, the J end by 8 bases, with 12 bases between. CDR1 and CDR2 (germline): SEHNR, FQNEAQ (reference sequence). This CDR3 has 11 residues. CDR3 region: CASSAGVGYTF. The CDR3 region has the DNA TGTGCCAGCTCAGCGGGGGTCGGCTACACCTTC. Drawing the rest from reference TRBV7-9 and TRBJ1-2, the complete variable domain is DTGVSQNPRHKITKRGQNVTFRCDPISEHNRLYWYRQTLGQGPEFLTYFQNEAQLEKSRLLSDRFSAERPKGSFSTLEIQRTEQGDSAMYLCASSAGVGYTFGSGTRLTVV.

This clone has just a few counts. V is TRBV6-5 and J is TRBJ2-7; possibly TRBD2 for D (6 bases). This CDR3 comprises 15 residues. V was trimmed by 6 bases and J by 0 bases, leaving 15 bases between them. CDR1 and CDR2 from the germline V gene are MNHEY and SVGAGI. This CDR3 is CASRAGQGSSYEQYV. In nucleotides, the CDR3 is TGTGCCAGCAGGGCGGGGCAGGGTTCCTCCTACGAGCAGTACGTC.

There are a few counts of this clone. This sequence joins TRBV9 and TRBJ2-5; TRBD2 matches at 8 bases. V lost 3 bases and J lost 5; bases outside the gene matches: 6. The CDR3 is 14 residues long. The germline V gene encodes CDR1 SGDLS and CDR2 YYNGEE. The CDR3 is CASSAHSGGETQYF. CDR3 in DNA: TGTGCCAGCAGCGCTCACTCGGGAGGGGAGACCCAGTACTTC.

This clone appeared a few times. V is TRBV7-2 and J is TRBJ2-3, with 9 nucleotides matching TRBD2. Trimming took 5 bases from V and 2 from J; bases not matched to a gene: 11. Germline V lookup: CDR1 SGHTA, CDR2 FQGNSA. CDR3 size: 17 residues. The CDR3 nucleotides are TGTGCCAGCAGCCACGGCGGGGCGGGGGGGTTCACAGATACGCAGTATTTT. Amino acids: CASSHGGAGGFTDTQYF.